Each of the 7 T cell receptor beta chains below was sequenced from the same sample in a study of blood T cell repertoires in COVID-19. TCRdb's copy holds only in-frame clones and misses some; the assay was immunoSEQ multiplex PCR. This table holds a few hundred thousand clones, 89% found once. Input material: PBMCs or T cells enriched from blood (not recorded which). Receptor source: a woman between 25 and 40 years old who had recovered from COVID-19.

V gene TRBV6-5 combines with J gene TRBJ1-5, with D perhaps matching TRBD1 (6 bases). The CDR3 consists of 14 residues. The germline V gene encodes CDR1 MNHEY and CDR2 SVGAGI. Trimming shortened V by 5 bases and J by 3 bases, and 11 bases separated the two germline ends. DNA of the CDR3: TGTGCCAGCAGTCGGGGACAAAACAATCAGCCCCAGCATTTT. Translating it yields CASSRGQNNQPQHF.

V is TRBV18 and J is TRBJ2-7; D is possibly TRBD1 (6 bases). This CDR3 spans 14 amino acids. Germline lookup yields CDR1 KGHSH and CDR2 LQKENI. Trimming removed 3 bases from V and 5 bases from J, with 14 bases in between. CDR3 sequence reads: CASSPLDTGNEQYF. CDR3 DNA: TGTGCCAGCTCACCGTTAGATACAGGGAACGAGCAGTACTTC.

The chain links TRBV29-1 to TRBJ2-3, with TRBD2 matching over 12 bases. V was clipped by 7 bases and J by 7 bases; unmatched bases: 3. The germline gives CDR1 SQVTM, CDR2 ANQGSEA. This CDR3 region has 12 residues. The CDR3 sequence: CSGTSGMYTQYF. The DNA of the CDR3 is TGCAGCGGGACTAGCGGGATGTATACGCAGTATTTT.

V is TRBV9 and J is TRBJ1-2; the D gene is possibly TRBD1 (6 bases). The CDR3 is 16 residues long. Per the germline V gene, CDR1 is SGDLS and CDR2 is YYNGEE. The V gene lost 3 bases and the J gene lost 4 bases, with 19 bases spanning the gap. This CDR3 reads CASSDPLGGASYGYTF. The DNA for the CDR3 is TGTGCCAGCAGCGACCCCCTTGGGGGCGCCAGCTATGGCTACACCTTC.

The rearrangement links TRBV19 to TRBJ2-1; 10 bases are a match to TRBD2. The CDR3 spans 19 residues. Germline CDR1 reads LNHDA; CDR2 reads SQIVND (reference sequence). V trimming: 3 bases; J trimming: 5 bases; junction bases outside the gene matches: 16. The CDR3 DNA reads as TGTGCCAGTAGTATTCTGGGGGGCCTAGCGGGAGAGTTCCACAATGAGCAGTTCTTC. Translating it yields CASSILGGLAGEFHNEQFF. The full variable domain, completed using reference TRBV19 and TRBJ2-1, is DGGITQSPKYLFRKEGQNVTLSCEQNLNHDAMYWYRQDPGQGLRLIYYSQIVNDFQKGDIAEGYSVSREKKESFPLTVTSAQKNPTAFYLCASSILGGLAGEFHNEQFFGPGTRLTVL.

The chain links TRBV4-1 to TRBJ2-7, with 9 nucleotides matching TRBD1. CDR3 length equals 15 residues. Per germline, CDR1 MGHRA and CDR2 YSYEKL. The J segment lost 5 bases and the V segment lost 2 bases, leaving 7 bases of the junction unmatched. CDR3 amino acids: CASSQLDRGRDEQYF. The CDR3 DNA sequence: TGCGCCAGCAGCCAATTGGACAGGGGACGGGACGAGCAGTACTTC.

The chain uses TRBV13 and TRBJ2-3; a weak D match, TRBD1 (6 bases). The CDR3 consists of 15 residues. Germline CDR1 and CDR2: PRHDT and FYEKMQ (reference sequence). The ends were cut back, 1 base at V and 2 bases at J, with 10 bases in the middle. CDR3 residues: CASSLDGQITDTQYF. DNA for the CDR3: TGTGCCAGCAGCTTAGATGGACAGATCACAGATACGCAGTATTTT.